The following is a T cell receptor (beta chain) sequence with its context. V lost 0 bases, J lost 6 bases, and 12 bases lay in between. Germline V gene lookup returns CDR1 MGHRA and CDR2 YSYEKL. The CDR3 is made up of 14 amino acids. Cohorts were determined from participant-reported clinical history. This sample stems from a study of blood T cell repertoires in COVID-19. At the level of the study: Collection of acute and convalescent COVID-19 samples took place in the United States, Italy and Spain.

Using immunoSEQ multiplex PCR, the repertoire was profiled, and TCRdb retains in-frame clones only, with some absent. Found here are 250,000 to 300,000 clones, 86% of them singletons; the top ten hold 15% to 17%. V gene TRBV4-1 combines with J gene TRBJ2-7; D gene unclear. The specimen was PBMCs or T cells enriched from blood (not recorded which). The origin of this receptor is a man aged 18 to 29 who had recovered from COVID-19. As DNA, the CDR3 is TGCGCCAGCAGCCAAGATAACGGTGTACTCGAGCAGTACTTC. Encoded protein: CASSQDNGVLEQYF.